The source of this TCR beta chain is a study of T cells in Graves' hyperthyroidism and ophthalmopathy (dated by TCRdb to between 2019 and 2020). Describing the broader study: Peripheral blood was collected at initial diagnosis, before any treatment. TCR V-J signatures able to tell the groups apart were searched for in a discovery cohort of approximately 95 patients, of whom 40 to 45 had Graves' ophthalmopathy and 57 had stable Graves' hyperthyroidism. Whether ophthalmopathy could be predicted prospectively was tested in an independent validation cohort made up of under 20 hyperthyroidism patients plus 17 patients who later progressed to ophthalmopathy. The 95 to 100 discovery patients were randomly divided into training and test sets at a 7:3 ratio. The study also compared thyroid tissue and blood T-cell repertoires from several Graves' hyperthyroidism patients. Following sampling, methimazole starting at 30 mg daily was given to hyperthyroidism patients, and high-dose intravenous methylprednisolone was given to ophthalmopathy patients. The paper reports TCR Vbeta CDR3 sequencing of fewer than 150 peripheral blood samples: some 41 ophthalmopathy, fewer than 80 hyperthyroidism and around 17 progressor patients. Results and caveats for the whole study, not just this receptor: Most expanded thyroid clonotypes (frequency above 0.001) were also found in blood, which suggests that blood repertoires may mirror thyroid immune responses. During validation, the model predicted progression to ophthalmopathy a median of about 5.9 months ahead of onset, with almost 71% sensitivity and more than 72% specificity. Sample size was not statistically predetermined, and blinding of investigators to group allocation was not performed. A 13 V-J signature model separated ophthalmopathy from stable hyperthyroidism, with just over 85% sensitivity and roughly 81% specificity in cross-validation and 80%/75% in testing.

This clonotype was detected many times. What antigen it recognizes has not been identified. No base quality information exists; no much larger clone differs at one position. In the ophthalmopathy patients, disease was moderately to severely active, with a Clinical Activity Score of 3 or more, a NOSPECS grade of 4 or more, and a duration of less than 3 months. Any patient with an uncontrolled infection, another autoimmune disease, pregnancy or lactation was excluded. Diagnoses relied on clinical symptoms, serum thyroxine and TRAb, thyroid ultrasound and orbital computed tomography. PBMCs were isolated from 8 to 10 ml of fresh peripheral blood by Ficoll-Paque density gradient centrifugation. Trizol reagent was used to extract total RNA, and RNA quality was then checked on an Agilent 2100 Bioanalyzer. Relative to germline, V is 5 bases shorter and J is 2 bases shorter, with 9 bases between their ends. CDR1 and CDR2 were assigned from the germline V gene (reference sequence) as PRHDT and FYEKMQ. The cysteine opens and the phenylalanine closes a CDR3 of 13 amino acids. Of all the DNA, just the CDR3 is kept, 39 bases in frame from base 1.

TCR beta CDR3 regions were amplified from RNA transcripts. The first round of RT-PCR for the TCR CDR3 was performed with the HTBI primer set and the Qiagen OneStep RT-PCR kit. Libraries were constructed in a second round of multiplex PCR, after which size selection and purification were performed. Libraries were sequenced paired-end with 100 bp reads on an Illumina HiSeq2000. Processing in the source paper ran as follows. SOAPnuke was used to process the raw data, removing reads that contained adapters or uncalled bases, had a mean Phred below 15, or lacked an exact match to the constant primer or identifier. COPE v1.2.5 was used to merge the high-quality paired reads, and each unique nucleotide sequence was defined as a clonotype. MiTCR v1.1 was used to align clonotypes to the IMGT TRBV, TRBD and TRBJ reference segments. Analysis was restricted to V-J combinations with a frequency above 0.0001, which covered roughly 99% of repertoires. A TCS score was defined as the ratio between F50 (clonal expansion) and ExV (chaos), using BLOSUM62-based TCRdist between CDR3 peptides within each V-J. Welch's t-statistics and random forest reduced around 550 V-J features to around 14, which were used in a naive Bayes classifier (R e1071). Clones were called with MiXCR by TCRdb after fastp trimmed the public reads at Q25, and only in-frame beta chains were retained. Under each unique CDR3 protein, matching rows form one entry showing the most common genes and DNA. What appears here as the V and J calls and clone size reflects TCRdb's work, not the paper's. Present in this sample are roughly 380,000 distinct CDR3 sequences, over 15% of which were seen just once. The ten largest account for around 16% of the sample.

The receptor was isolated from a woman aged 40-49 years with Graves' ophthalmopathy. This sequence uses TRBV13 and TRBJ2-5, with the D gene not confidently named. Sequencing was performed on blood. The CDR3 sequence is CASSRTVQETQYF. The nucleotide sequence is given as TGTGCCAGCAGCAGGACGGTGCAAGAGACCCAGTACTTC.